The source of this TCR beta chain is a study of shared clonotypes between healthy human individuals. With 2 bases removed from V and 5 bases from J, the gap between germline ends came to 6 bases. Germline CDR1 reads MDHEN; CDR2 reads SYDVKM. This CDR3 comprises 12 residues. Clones were sequenced by immunoSEQ multiplex PCR, and TCRdb holds only the in-frame ones, with some missing. The table has 2 million to 3 million clones, over 85% seen once. In this sample, this clone turned up a few times. Within the sample, other DNA sequences also encode this same CDR3. The TCR sequence derives from a man aged 18 to 29 in good health. Some clones in this sample may be carry-over from other donors' samples. The source material was naive CD4+ T cells from PBMCs. This sample's subset: CD45RA+ positively selected. The chain couples TRBV28 to TRBJ1-2, with a tentative D call TRBD1 (6 bases). The CDR3 region has the DNA TGTGCCAGCAGTTTAGGACAGTATGGCTACACCTTC. It specifies CASSLGQYGYTF.